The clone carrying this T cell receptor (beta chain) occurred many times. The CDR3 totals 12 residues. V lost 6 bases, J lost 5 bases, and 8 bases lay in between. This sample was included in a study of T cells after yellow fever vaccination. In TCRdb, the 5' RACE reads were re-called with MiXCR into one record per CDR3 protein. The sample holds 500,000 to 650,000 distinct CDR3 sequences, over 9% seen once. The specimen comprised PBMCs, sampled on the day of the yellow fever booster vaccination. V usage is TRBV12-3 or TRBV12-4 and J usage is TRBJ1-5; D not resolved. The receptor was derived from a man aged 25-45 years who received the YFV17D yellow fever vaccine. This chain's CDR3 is CASRDLDQPQHF. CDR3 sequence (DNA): TGTGCCAGCAGAGATCTAGATCAGCCCCAGCATTTT.